This T cell receptor beta chain was captured in a study of blood T cell repertoires in COVID-19. Study-level background: Nucleic acid was either cDNA or gDNA, and it came from T cells, B-cell-depleted T cells, or PBMCs.

Study members were between 18 and 89 years old and lived in approximately 25 US regions. A case of COVID-19 had been met by exposed participants within 2 weeks before study entry. Generated by immunoSEQ multiplex PCR, the TCRdb table keeps only in-frame clones and is missing some. This repertoire shows under 250,000 clones, 83% found once; its top ten account for about 3.8%. V lost 2 bases to trimming and J lost 5 bases, with 20 bases between them. This CDR3 has 16 residues. CDR1 and CDR2 (germline): SGDLS, YYNGEE. V gene TRBV9 combines with J gene TRBJ2-7; the D gene is possibly TRBD1 (5 bases). The TCR was taken from a woman aged 40 to 50 who had been exposed to COVID-19. The sample consisted of PBMCs or T cells enriched from blood (not recorded which). CDR3 DNA sequence: TGTGCCAGCAGCGTGTTTATGGAGACAGCTAAGGACGAGCAGTACTTC. The encoded protein is CASSVFMETAKDEQYF.